This T cell receptor beta chain is drawn from a study of read filtering for tumor transcriptome and immune sequencing. Study summary: Mean patient age was roughly 66 years, range about 45 to 90; 16 to 20 male, 14 female.

At the time of active disease, bone marrow was collected from every patient. This library used roughly 370 ng RNA and molecular barcoded adaptors spanning alpha/delta and beta/gamma chains. TCRdb called the reads again in MiXCR, with one record for every CDR3 protein. Here the sample spans approximately 45,000 distinct CDR3 sequences, around 21% being singletons. Many counts were recorded for this clonotype. Its antigen is undetermined. Study-level findings and limits: The CD138-negative fraction was mixed bone marrow immune cells, not pure T cells. Even smaller IR-seq throughput identified most shared clonotypes.

Germline V CDR1 and CDR2: SGHDN, FVKESK. This CDR3 spans 11 amino acids. V was clipped by 3 bases and J by 5 bases, with 4 bases between them. The genes are TRBV14 and TRBJ1-1; D is ambiguous. Sequencing used a population of CD138-negative cells sorted from bone marrow. The receptor was derived from a donor aged 40 or older with multiple myeloma. Written as DNA, the CDR3 is TGTGCCAGCAGCCAGGTGACTGAAGCTTTCTTT. It codes for CASSQVTEAFF.